A single sample is the source of the 15 T cell receptor beta chains below, sequenced in a study of a mutant IDH1 vaccine in newly diagnosed glioma. Method: immunoSEQ multiplex PCR; TCRdb's copy keeps in-frame clones and lacks some. Here the sample spans over 55,000 clones, around four fifths being singletons. As to time point: baseline, week 1 (first vaccination visit). Treatment reported: pre-vaccination baseline after standard-of-care therapy. The starting material was peripheral blood mononuclear cells (PBMCs), obtained from a glioma patient treated with radiotherapy, temozolomide or both. These receptors all come from a woman in her late teens or twenties with glioma. Some clones in this sample may be carry-over from other donors' samples.

The rearrangement uses TRBV5-6 and TRBJ1-1, with D unclear. CDR1 is SGHDT and CDR2 is YYEEEE in the germline V gene. Trimming removed 1 base from V and 3 bases from J, with 19 bases in between. This CDR3 region has 17 residues. CDR3 in amino acids: CASSLLIGHLSYTEAFF. The CDR3 bases are TGTGCCAGCAGCTTGTTAATTGGTCACCTCAGCTACACTGAAGCTTTCTTT.

V usage is TRBV6-1 and J usage is TRBJ1-5, with 10 bases that match TRBD1. Trimming cost V 5 bases and J 4 bases; bases outside gene matches: 5. This CDR3 has 15 residues. Germline-derived CDR1 and CDR2 are MNHNS and SASEGT. CDR3 DNA sequence: TGTGCCAGCAGTCGACAGGGGGCGCTTAATCAGCCCCAGCATTTT. This encodes CASSRQGALNQPQHF.

The chain carries TRBV27 and TRBJ2-7; 9 bases align to TRBD2. The CDR3 has 14 residues. The V gene's germline CDR1 is MNHEY and CDR2 SMNVEV (reference sequence). J gave up 3 bases and V 3 bases, and 3 bases lay outside the gene matches. The CDR3 coding sequence is TGTGCCAGCAGTTTGCTAGCGGGAAACTACGAGCAGTACTTC. Its translation: CASSLLAGNYEQYF.

The gene calls are TRBV5-1 and TRBJ1-1; 7 nucleotides align to TRBD1. Per germline, CDR1 SGHRS and CDR2 YFSETQ. The CDR3 runs 16 residues. J was trimmed by 5 bases and V by 5 bases; bases with no gene match: 15. The CDR3 nucleotides read TGCGCCAGCAGGGCCGTTTACAGAGGGGGCAGGACTGAAGCTTTCTTT. Its translation is CASRAVYRGGRTEAFF.

The chain joins TRBV7-9 to TRBJ1-5; D might be TRBD1 (5 bases). The germline V and J ends were trimmed by 5 bases and 3 bases, with 11 bases remaining between them. Germline CDR1 SEHNR, CDR2 FQNEAQ (reference sequence). The CDR3 length is 14 residues. This chain's CDR3 is CASSPPGHNQPQHF. DNA of the CDR3: TGTGCCAGCAGCCCTCCGGGGCACAATCAGCCCCAGCATTTT.

This chain connects TRBV2 to TRBJ1-3; no clear D. The CDR3 covers 16 residues. CDR1 SNHLY and CDR2 FYNNEI come from the germline V gene. V shed 6 bases and J shed 0 bases, with 15 bases lying between them. The DNA of the CDR3 is TGTGCCAGCAGGCCAGAACCGGGGATCTCTGGAAACACCATATATTTT. Translated, it gives CASRPEPGISGNTIYF. Drawing the rest from reference TRBV2 and TRBJ1-3, the complete variable domain is EPEVTQTPSHQVTQMGQEVILRCVPISNHLYFYWYRQILGQKVEFLVSFYNNEISEKSEIFDDQFSVERPDGSNFTLKIRSTKLEDSAMYFCASRPEPGISGNTIYFGEGSWLTVV.

The chain employs TRBV30 and TRBJ1-3; no firm D call. This CDR3 region has 13 residues. The V gene lost 5 bases and the J gene lost 3 bases, with 11 bases spanning the gap. Germline V gene data show CDR1 as GTSNPN and CDR2 as SVGIG (reference sequence). The chain's CDR3 is CAWGEAGGNTIYF. The CDR3 bases are TGTGCCTGGGGCGAGGCCGGTGGAAACACCATATATTTT.

This sequence joins TRBV20-1 and TRBJ2-1; D ambiguous. Germline CDR1 and CDR2: DFQATT and SNEGSKA (reference sequence). The CDR3 has 11 residues. Trimming took 4 bases from V and 8 from J, leaving 9 bases between them. The CDR3 DNA reads TGCAGTGCTACTCACCAGGATGAGCAGTTCTTC. This translates into CSATHQDEQFF.

This rearrangement joins TRBV2 to TRBJ2-3; possibly TRBD1 or TRBD2 for D (5 bases each). Looked up from germline, CDR1 is SNHLY and CDR2 is FYNNEI. V was pared by 6 bases and J by 0 bases, with 13 bases between. The CDR3 has 15 residues. CDR3 loop: CASRGRSVSTDTQYF. The CDR3 coding sequence is TGTGCCAGCAGGGGACGTAGCGTAAGCACAGATACGCAGTATTTT.

This chain links TRBV30 with TRBJ1-2; no firm D call. Trimming left V 8 bases short and J 3 bases short, with 7 bases between. CDR1 and CDR2 from the germline V gene are GTSNPN and SVGIG (reference sequence). The CDR3 sequence is 10 residues long. The CDR3 DNA is TGTGCCCGCTTTGACTATGGCTACACCTTC. Protein product: CARFDYGYTF.

This rearrangement joins TRBV29-1 to TRBJ2-3; 9 nucleotides align to TRBD1. CDR3 length: 13 residues. With V trimmed by 7 bases and J by 1 base, 3 bases remained unmatched. CDR1 and CDR2 from the germline V gene are SQVTM and ANQGSEA. CDR3 in DNA: TGCAGCGGAAGACAGGGGGGCACAGATACGCAGTATTTT. Amino acid sequence: CSGRQGGTDTQYF.

The V and J genes are TRBV7-2 and TRBJ1-2, with TRBD1 as a possible D gene (5 bases). V was cut by 1 base and J by 8 bases, with 11 bases left in between. The CDR3 runs 13 residues. Germline V CDR1 and CDR2: SGHTA, FQGNSA. CDR3 nucleotide sequence: TGTGCCAGCAGCTTAGTTAGGGCAGGGGGCTACACCTTC. Residues: CASSLVRAGGYTF.

The V call is TRBV5-1, the J call TRBJ1-4, with 7 bases that match TRBD1. Germline loops: CDR1 SGHRS, CDR2 YFSETQ. Trimming cost V 7 bases and J 7 bases; bases outside gene matches: 7. The CDR3 runs 13 residues. Here the CDR3 reads CASYEQGGEKLFF. In DNA form, the CDR3 reads TGCGCCAGCTACGAGCAGGGGGGTGAAAAACTGTTTTTT. Full variable domain (outside the CDR3, taken from reference TRBV5-1 and TRBJ1-4): KAGVTQTPRYLIKTRGQQVTLSCSPISGHRSVSWYQQTPGQGLQFLFEYFSETQRNKGNFPGRFSGRQFSNSRSEMNVSTLELGDSALYLCASYEQGGEKLFFGSGTQLSVL.

The V call is TRBV2, the J call TRBJ1-2, with a tentative D call TRBD1 (6 bases). V lost 5 bases to trimming and J lost 4 bases, with 14 bases between them. CDR3 length: 14 residues. Germline V lookup: CDR1 SNHLY, CDR2 FYNNEI. Here the CDR3 DNA reads TGTGCCAGCAGTTTACAGGGTCCCGCCTATGGCTACACCTTC. It encodes CASSLQGPAYGYTF.

This clone was found once. The chain has TRBV9 and TRBJ2-3; D assignment may be TRBD1 or TRBD2 (6 bases each). Between the trimmed V and J ends, which lost 0 bases and 2 bases, there was a span of 13 bases. CDR1 and CDR2 from the germline V gene are SGDLS and YYNGEE. This CDR3 contains 16 residues. For the CDR3, the DNA is TGTGCCAGCAGCGTAGGGGGGCGGGGACTCACAGATACGCAGTATTTT. Translated, it gives CASSVGGRGLTDTQYF.